Sequencing of this TCR beta chain was carried out in a study of identical twins. The ends lost 0 bases at V and 4 bases at J; junction bases unmatched: 7. Germline V gene lookup returns CDR1 LGHNA and CDR2 YSLEER. The CDR3 is 17 amino acids. TCRdb reanalysed the 5' RACE reads using MiXCR and keeps one entry per CDR3 protein. This table has roughly 250,000 distinct CDR3 sequences, around 15% appearing once. The gene calls are TRBV4-3 and TRBJ2-1, with 9 positions matching TRBD2. The sample was memory (CD45RO+) T cells sorted from blood. This TCR was sampled from a woman in her late teens or twenties in good health. The CDR3 coding sequence is TGCGCCAGCAGCCAAGAGCCCTCTAGCGGGGTTTACAATGAGCAGTTCTTC. Amino acids: CASSQEPSSGVYNEQFF.